These 8 T cell receptor beta chains came from one sample sequenced in a study of graft-versus-host responses after intestinal transplantation. Some clones are missing from TCRdb's copy, which holds only in-frame ones; the method was immunoSEQ multiplex PCR. The repertoire includes 70,000 or so clones, 84% of them detected once, and roughly 0.4% sits in the top ten. What these receptors recognize is not known. Sequenced material: unstimulated CD4+ T cells sorted from spleen or lymph node cells, taken before transplant. The receptors were sampled from a human donor who was the organ donor for an intestinal transplant.

The rearrangement joins TRBV5-4 to TRBJ1-1; 10 nucleotides align to TRBD1. The CDR3 length is 16 residues. Germline assignment: CDR1 SGHNT and CDR2 YYREEE (reference sequence). The trim removed 3 bases at V and 1 base at J, leaving 6 bases unmatched. CDR3 nucleotide sequence: TGTGCCAGCAGCTCCCCCCGGGACAGGGGGAACACTGAAGCTTTCTTT. This translates into CASSSPRDRGNTEAFF.

The gene calls are TRBV27 and TRBJ2-7; 9 bases line up with TRBD2. From germline, CDR1 is MNHEY and CDR2 SMNVEV (reference sequence). This CDR3 is 14 amino acids long. After removal of 5 bases from V and 7 bases from J, the junction contained 9 bases not matched to a gene. The DNA for the CDR3 is TGTGCCAGCAGTGCTAGCGGGGTACGTAGGGAGCAGTACGTC. Encoded protein: CASSASGVRREQYV.

The V and J genes are TRBV28 and TRBJ2-1; D gene unclear. There are 13 residues in the CDR3. Trimming cost V 2 bases and J 6 bases, with 8 bases left between them. Germline CDR1 reads MDHEN; CDR2 reads SYDVKM. The CDR3, as DNA: TGTGCCAGCAGTTTACCAGTCATCAATGAGCAGTTCTTC. This sequence encodes CASSLPVINEQFF.

The rearrangement joins TRBV5-1 to TRBJ2-2, with 7 bases aligning to TRBD1. Germline values: CDR1 SGHRS, CDR2 YFSETQ. V trimming: 7 bases; J trimming: 7 bases; junction bases outside the gene matches: 7. This CDR3 has 13 residues. Here the CDR3 reads CASSTGNDGELFF. The CDR3 DNA follows: TGCGCCAGCTCGACAGGGAATGACGGGGAGCTGTTTTTT.

The CDR3 bases are TGCGCCAGCAGCTTGCAGACAGGTTCTGTGAATGAGCAGTTCTTC. Protein product: CASSLQTGSVNEQFF. The chain links TRBV5-1 to TRBJ2-1; D possibly corresponds to TRBD1 (6 bases). Trimming removed 1 base at V and 7 bases at J, with 15 bases between. The CDR3 consists of 15 residues. Germline assignment: CDR1 SGHRS and CDR2 YFSETQ. The full variable domain, with the rest looked up from reference TRBV5-1 and TRBJ2-1, is KAGVTQTPRYLIKTRGQQVTLSCSPISGHRSVSWYQQTPGQGLQFLFEYFSETQRNKGNFPGRFSGRQFSNSRSEMNVSTLELGDSALYLCASSLQTGSVNEQFFGPGTRLTVL.

The J gene is TRBJ2-5, the V gene TRBV2, with TRBD2 identical over 10 bases. Germline CDR1 SNHLY, CDR2 FYNNEI. The junction had 5 bases not matched to a gene; V was cut back by 3 bases and J by 7 bases. This CDR3 has 14 residues. The CDR3 reads CASSETSGLGTQYF. For the CDR3, the DNA is TGTGCCAGCAGTGAGACTAGCGGGTTGGGGACCCAGTACTTC.

V and J are TRBV6-6 and TRBJ1-1; D is perhaps TRBD1 (5 bases). In germline, CDR1 is MNHNY, CDR2 SVGAGI (reference sequence). V was pared by 0 bases and J by 2 bases, with 10 bases between. The length of the CDR3 is 15 residues. The CDR3 nucleotides are TGTGCCAGCAGTTACTCCCCAGGGATCAACACTGAAGCTTTCTTT. Protein sequence: CASSYSPGINTEAFF.

This chain uses TRBV11-1 with TRBJ2-7; 9 bases are a match to TRBD2. CDR1 is SGHAT, CDR2 FQDESV, per germline (reference sequence). There are 15 residues in the CDR3. The DNA of the CDR3 is TGTGCCAGCAGCGACCGGACTAGCGCATCCTGCGAGCAGTACGTC. The encoded protein is CASSDRTSASCEQYV.